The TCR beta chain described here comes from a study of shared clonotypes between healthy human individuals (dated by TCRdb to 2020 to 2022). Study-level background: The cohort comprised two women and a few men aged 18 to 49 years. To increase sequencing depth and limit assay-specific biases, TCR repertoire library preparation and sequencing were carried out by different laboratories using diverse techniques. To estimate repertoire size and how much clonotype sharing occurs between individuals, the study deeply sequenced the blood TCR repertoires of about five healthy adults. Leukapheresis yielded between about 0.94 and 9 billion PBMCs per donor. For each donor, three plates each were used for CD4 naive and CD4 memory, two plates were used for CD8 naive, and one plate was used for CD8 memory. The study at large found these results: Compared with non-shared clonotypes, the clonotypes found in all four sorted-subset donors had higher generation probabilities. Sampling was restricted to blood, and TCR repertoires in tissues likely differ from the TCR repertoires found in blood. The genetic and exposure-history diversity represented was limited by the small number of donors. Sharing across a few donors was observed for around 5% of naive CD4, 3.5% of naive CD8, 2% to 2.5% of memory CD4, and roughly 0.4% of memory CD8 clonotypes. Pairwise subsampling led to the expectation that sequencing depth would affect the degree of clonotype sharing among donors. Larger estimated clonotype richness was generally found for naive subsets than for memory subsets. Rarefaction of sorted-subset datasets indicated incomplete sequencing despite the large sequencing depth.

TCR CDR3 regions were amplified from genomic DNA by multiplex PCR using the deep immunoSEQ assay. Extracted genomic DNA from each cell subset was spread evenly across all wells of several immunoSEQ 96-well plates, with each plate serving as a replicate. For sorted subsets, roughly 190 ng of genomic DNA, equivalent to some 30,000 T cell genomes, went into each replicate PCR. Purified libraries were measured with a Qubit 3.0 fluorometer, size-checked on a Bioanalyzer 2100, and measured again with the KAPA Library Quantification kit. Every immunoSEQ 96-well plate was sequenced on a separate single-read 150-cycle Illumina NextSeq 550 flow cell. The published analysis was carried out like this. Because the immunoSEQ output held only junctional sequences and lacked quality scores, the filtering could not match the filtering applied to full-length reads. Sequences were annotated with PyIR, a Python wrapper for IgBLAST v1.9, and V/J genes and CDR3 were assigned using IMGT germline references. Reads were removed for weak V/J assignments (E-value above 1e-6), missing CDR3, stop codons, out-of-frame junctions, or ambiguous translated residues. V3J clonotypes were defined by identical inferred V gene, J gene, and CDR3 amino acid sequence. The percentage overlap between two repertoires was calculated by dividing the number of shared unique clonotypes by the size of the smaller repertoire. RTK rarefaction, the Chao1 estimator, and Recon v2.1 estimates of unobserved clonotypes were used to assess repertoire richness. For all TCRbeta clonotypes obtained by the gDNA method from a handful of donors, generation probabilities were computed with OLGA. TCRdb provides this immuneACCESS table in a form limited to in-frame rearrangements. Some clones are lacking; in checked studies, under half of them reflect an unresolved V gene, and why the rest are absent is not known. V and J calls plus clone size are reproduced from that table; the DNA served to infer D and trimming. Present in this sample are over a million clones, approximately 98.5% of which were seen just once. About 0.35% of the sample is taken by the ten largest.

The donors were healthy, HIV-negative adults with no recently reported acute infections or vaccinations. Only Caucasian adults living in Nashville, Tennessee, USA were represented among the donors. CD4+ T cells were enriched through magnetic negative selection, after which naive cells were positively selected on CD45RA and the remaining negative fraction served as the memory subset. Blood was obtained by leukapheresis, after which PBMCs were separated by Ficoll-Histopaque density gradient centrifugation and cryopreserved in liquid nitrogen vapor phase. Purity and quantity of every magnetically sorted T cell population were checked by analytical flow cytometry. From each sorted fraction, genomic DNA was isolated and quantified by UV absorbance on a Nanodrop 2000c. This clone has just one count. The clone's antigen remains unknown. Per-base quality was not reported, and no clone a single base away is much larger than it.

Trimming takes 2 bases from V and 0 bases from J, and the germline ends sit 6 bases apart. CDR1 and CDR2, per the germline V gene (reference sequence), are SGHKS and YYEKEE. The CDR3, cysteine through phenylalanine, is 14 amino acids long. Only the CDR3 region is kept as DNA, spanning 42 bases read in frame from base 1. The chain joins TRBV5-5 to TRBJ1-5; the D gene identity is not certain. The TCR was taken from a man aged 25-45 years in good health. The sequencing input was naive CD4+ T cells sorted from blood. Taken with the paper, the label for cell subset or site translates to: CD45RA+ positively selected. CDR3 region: CASSFSNSNQPQHF. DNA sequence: TGTGCCAGCAGCTTCAGCAATAGCAATCAGCCCCAGCATTTT.